The clone carrying this T cell receptor beta chain was seen repeatedly, ten times or more. Trimming pared 3 bases from V and 5 bases from J, leaving 13 bases between. CDR3 length: 14 residues. Germline-derived CDR1 and CDR2 are KGHSH and LQKENI. TCRdb reprocessed the RACE reads with MiXCR, giving one entry per CDR3 protein. The sample comprises tens of thousands of distinct CDR3 sequences, roughly 9.7% of which are singletons, and approximately 5.5% rests with the top ten. Time point meaning: pre-sensitization, week 0. The treatment denotes: therapeutic diphenylcyclopropenone sensitization with weekly scalp DPC. This record comes from a study of human T cells and chemical hapten exposure.

The sample consisted of whole blood, taken in connection with sensitization to the hapten diphenylcyclopropenone (DPC). The gene calls are TRBV18 and TRBJ1-1, with D possibly TRBD1 on 6 matching bases. This sequence was found in a woman in her fifties or sixties with alopecia areata. Some clones in this sample may be carry-over from other donors' samples. CDR3 in amino acids: CASSPPKGGTEAFF. DNA of the CDR3: TGTGCCAGCTCACCCCCCAAAGGGGGAACTGAAGCTTTCTTT.